The 26 T cell receptor beta chains reported below all come from one sample, sequenced in a study of shared clonotypes between healthy human individuals. Naive CD8 isolation took CD45RO-negative cells positively selected for CCR7 and excluded terminally differentiated effector memory CD45RA+ cells. TCRdb keeps only in-frame clones here, not all; method: immunoSEQ multiplex PCR. Of about 650,000 clones in the sample, over 95% are singletons; the top ten hold 0.11%. Specimen: naive CD8+ T cells sorted from blood. The receptors shown here come from a woman aged 25-40 years in good health.

The rearrangement uses TRBV9 and TRBJ2-6; D gene ambiguous. The CDR3 sequence is 14 residues long. Germline values: CDR1 SGDLS, CDR2 YYNGEE. The V end was cut by 6 bases, the J end by 2 bases, with 9 bases between. The CDR3 region has the DNA TGTGCCAGCAAAACCGAGGCTGGGGCCAACGTCCTGACTTTC. Translated: CASKTEAGANVLTF. The complete variable domain, with remaining parts taken from reference TRBV9 and TRBJ2-6, reads DSGVTQTPKHLITATGQRVTLRCSPRSGDLSVYWYQQSLDQGLQFLIQYYNGEERAKGNILERFSAQQFPDLHSELNLSSLELGDSALYFCASKTEAGANVLTFGAGSRLTVL.

The chain has TRBV5-1 and TRBJ2-2, with 10 bases fitting TRBD2. V dropped 0 bases and J dropped 0; count of bases not matched to a gene: 2. Germline V gene sequence: CDR1 SGHRS, CDR2 YFSETQ. CDR3 length: 17 amino acids. This CDR3 is CASSLVLAGANTGELFF. The CDR3 DNA reads TGCGCCAGCAGCTTGGTCCTAGCGGGGGCGAACACCGGGGAGCTGTTTTTT.

This chain uses TRBV2 with TRBJ2-5, with TRBD1 identical over 9 bases. After removal of 4 bases from V and 4 bases from J, the junction contained 7 bases not matched to a gene. CDR3 length: 15 residues. Germline V CDR1 and CDR2: SNHLY, FYNNEI. The DNA of the CDR3 is TGTGCCAGCAGTGCCGGAACAGGGGGCGGAGAGACCCAGTACTTC. Translating gives CASSAGTGGGETQYF. Full variable domain (missing parts from reference TRBV2 and TRBJ2-5): EPEVTQTPSHQVTQMGQEVILRCVPISNHLYFYWYRQILGQKVEFLVSFYNNEISEKSEIFDDQFSVERPDGSNFTLKIRSTKLEDSAMYFCASSAGTGGGETQYFGPGTRLLVL.

As regards this clone: Other DNA variants within this sample encode the same CDR3. The chain recombines TRBV5-6 with TRBJ2-7; tentatively, D is TRBD1 or TRBD2 (5 bases each). The CDR3 covers 15 residues. The germline V gene has CDR1 SGHDT and CDR2 YYEEEE. Trimming left V 0 bases short and J 1 base short, with 11 bases between. The CDR3 sequence: CASSLATGPSYEQYF. CDR3 nucleotides: TGTGCCAGCAGCTTGGCAACGGGGCCGTCCTACGAGCAGTACTTC.

This chain connects TRBV7-2 to TRBJ2-5; D is uncertain. Germline V gene lookup returns CDR1 SGHTA and CDR2 FQGNSA. This CDR3 has 17 residues. Trimming removed 5 bases at V and 1 base at J, with 20 bases between. The CDR3 DNA sequence: TGTGCCAGCAGCCCCTCTGGTTTGCGGCAACCCCAAGAGACCCAGTACTTC. Its translation: CASSPSGLRQPQETQYF.

The gene calls are TRBV28 and TRBJ2-3, with no clear D. Per germline, CDR1 MDHEN and CDR2 SYDVKM. Trimming left V 6 bases short and J 0 bases short, with 7 bases between. The CDR3 has 13 amino acids. CDR3 in amino acids: CASRIRSTDTQYF. The CDR3 DNA reads TGTGCCAGCAGGATCCGGAGCACAGATACGCAGTATTTT.

CDR3 amino acids: CASSASSGSNYEQYF. CDR3 DNA: TGCGCCAGCAGCGCCAGTTCTGGGAGTAACTACGAGCAGTACTTC. The V call is TRBV5-1, the J call TRBJ2-7; a weak D match, TRBD2 (5 bases). The V and J ends lost 4 bases and 3 bases respectively, with 17 bases between them. The germline CDR1 and CDR2 sequences are SGHRS and YFSETQ. The CDR3 runs 15 residues.

The chain recombines TRBV5-6 with TRBJ2-1, with 8 nucleotides matching TRBD2. The CDR3 length is 15 residues. The germline CDR1 and CDR2 sequences are SGHDT and YYEEEE. J was trimmed by 4 bases and V by 4 bases; bases with no gene match: 7. The CDR3 nucleotides are TGTGCCAGCAGCCTCGGGACTAGGTCGTACAATGAGCAGTTCTTC. This encodes CASSLGTRSYNEQFF.

The chain combines TRBV27 with TRBJ1-5; no definite D call. Per the germline V gene, CDR1 is MNHEY and CDR2 is SMNVEV (reference sequence). Trimming removed 3 bases at V and 7 bases at J, with 13 bases between. The CDR3 is 14 residues long. DNA of the CDR3: TGTGCCAGCAGTTTTAATGGAAGGTGGCAGCCCCAGCATTTT. Protein: CASSFNGRWQPQHF.

The chain combines TRBV28 with TRBJ2-7; D is unclear. Germline CDR1 reads MDHEN; CDR2 reads SYDVKM. V was shortened by 0 bases and J by 0 bases, with 12 bases between the two germline ends. This CDR3 region has 16 residues. CDR3 DNA: TGTGCCAGCAGTTTATGGGCCCGCAAAAGCTCCTACGAGCAGTACTTC. It is translated as CASSLWARKSSYEQYF.

This chain joins TRBV7-9 and TRBJ2-1; TRBD2 agrees at 11 bases. CDR3 size: 15 residues. CDR1 and CDR2 (germline): SEHNR, FQNEAQ (reference sequence). J gave up 6 bases and V 5 bases, and 6 bases lay outside the gene matches. CDR3 sequence (DNA): TGTGCCAGCAGCATACTAGCGGGAGCAGGCAATGAGCAGTTCTTC. It translates to CASSILAGAGNEQFF.

This chain joins TRBV29-1 and TRBJ1-2; possibly TRBD1 for D (5 bases). The CDR3 covers 11 residues. V dropped 8 bases and J dropped 4 bases, with 11 bases sitting between them. The germline gives CDR1 SQVTM, CDR2 ANQGSEA. In DNA form, the CDR3 reads TGCAGCACCCGGGACGGCTATGGCTACACCTTC. Amino acid sequence: CSTRDGYGYTF.

The V gene is TRBV9, the J gene TRBJ2-5; D remains ambiguous. This CDR3 has 13 amino acids. Trimming pared 3 bases from V and 1 base from J, leaving 7 bases between. Germline CDR1 is SGDLS and CDR2 is YYNGEE. CDR3 sequence (DNA): TGTGCCAGCAGCGAAAACCCCCAAGAGACCCAGTACTTC. Protein: CASSENPQETQYF. The full variable domain, with the rest looked up from reference TRBV9 and TRBJ2-5, is DSGVTQTPKHLITATGQRVTLRCSPRSGDLSVYWYQQSLDQGLQFLIQYYNGEERAKGNILERFSAQQFPDLHSELNLSSLELGDSALYFCASSENPQETQYFGPGTRLLVL.

The V gene is TRBV5-5, the J gene TRBJ2-1; 8 bases line up with TRBD2. The V and J ends lost 4 bases and 6 bases, in that order; junction bases with no gene match: 9. The germline gives CDR1 SGHKS, CDR2 YYEKEE (reference sequence). The CDR3 loop spans 15 amino acids. The CDR3, as DNA: TGTGCCAGCAGCCCAGGGACTAGTATTTTCAATGAGCAGTTCTTC. This codes for CASSPGTSIFNEQFF. The complete variable domain, with remaining parts taken from reference TRBV5-5 and TRBJ2-1, reads DAGVTQSPTHLIKTRGQQVTLRCSPISGHKSVSWYQQVLGQGPQFIFQYYEKEERGRGNFPDRFSARQFPNYSSELNVNALLLGDSALYLCASSPGTSIFNEQFFGPGTRLTVL.

The J gene is TRBJ2-7, the V gene TRBV27, with D tentatively TRBD2 (6 bases). V was clipped by 3 bases and J by 7 bases, with 10 bases between them. The CDR3 length is 12 residues. CDR1 is MNHEY and CDR2 is SMNVEV in the germline V gene (reference sequence). CDR3: CASSFSRGEQYF. The DNA for the CDR3 is TGTGCCAGCAGTTTTTCGCGGGGTGAGCAGTACTTC.

V usage is TRBV10-1 and J usage is TRBJ2-1, with D uncertain. CDR1 is WNHNN and CDR2 is SYGVQD in the germline V gene (reference sequence). The CDR3 runs 13 residues. Trimming took 3 bases from V and 7 from J, leaving 10 bases between them. CDR3 in amino acids: CASSDGGWNEQFF. CDR3 coding DNA: TGCGCCAGCAGTGATGGTGGATGGAATGAGCAGTTCTTC.

This clone has only one observation. This chain uses TRBV5-6 with TRBJ1-2; TRBD1 matches 9 bases. J was trimmed by 7 bases and V by 3 bases; bases with no gene match: 10. CDR3 length: 15 residues. Germline assignment: CDR1 SGHDT and CDR2 YYEEEE. Written as DNA, the CDR3 is TGTGCCAGCAGCTCCGCGGACAGGGGAGGTTTTGGCTACACCTTC. Encoded protein: CASSSADRGGFGYTF.

In the case of this clone: At the DNA level, this CDR3 is encoded by other sequences in the same sample as well. The rearrangement uses TRBV27 and TRBJ2-7, with D possibly matching TRBD2 (6 bases). The germline V and J ends were trimmed by 2 bases and 6 bases, with 8 bases remaining between them. The CDR3 runs 12 residues. Germline V gene lookup returns CDR1 MNHEY and CDR2 SMNVEV (reference sequence). In nucleotides, the CDR3 is TGTGCCAGCAGTTTAGGGGGGAGCGAGCAGTACTTC. Its translation is CASSLGGSEQYF.

The chain employs TRBV5-6 and TRBJ2-1; tentatively, D is TRBD1 or TRBD2 (5 bases each). The CDR3 has 14 residues. Trimming cost V 6 bases and J 5 bases, with 15 bases left between them. The germline V gene has CDR1 SGHDT and CDR2 YYEEEE. Here the CDR3 reads CASTVRGRDNEQFF. For the CDR3, the DNA is TGTGCCAGCACGGTGAGGGGCCGGGACAATGAGCAGTTCTTC.

The chain has TRBV27 and TRBJ2-7; D might be TRBD2 (6 bases). V dropped 5 bases and J dropped 0 bases, with 14 bases sitting between them. The CDR3 spans 15 residues. CDR1 is MNHEY, CDR2 SMNVEV, per germline (reference sequence). The CDR3 sequence is CASSPAGLSSYEQYF. The CDR3 DNA is TGTGCCAGCAGTCCTGCTGGACTAAGCTCCTACGAGCAGTACTTC.

J is TRBJ2-7 and V is TRBV5-4; the match to TRBD1 covers 11 bases. J gave up 0 bases and V 3 bases, and 5 bases lay outside the gene matches. Germline V CDR1 and CDR2: SGHNT, YYREEE (reference sequence). The CDR3 extends over 16 amino acids. The CDR3 sequence: CASSWRGTGGSYEQYF. For the CDR3, the DNA is TGTGCCAGCAGCTGGAGGGGGACAGGGGGCTCCTACGAGCAGTACTTC.

The chain employs TRBV7-9 and TRBJ2-5; TRBD2 matches at 9 bases. The DNA end is a closer match to TRBJ2-7, so the J assignment may be wrong. Germline CDR1 SEHNR, CDR2 FQNEAQ (reference sequence). This CDR3 contains 18 residues. In DNA form, the CDR3 reads TGTGCCAGCAGCGGGGCTGGCGGGAGGGCCCGATCCTCCTACGAGCAGTACTTC. This gives the protein CASSGAGGRARSSYEQYF.

This sequence joins TRBV15 and TRBJ2-7; D call uncertain. Germline V gene sequence: CDR1 LNHNV, CDR2 YYDKDF (reference sequence). The CDR3 totals 15 residues. V was pared by 0 bases and J by 2 bases, with 11 bases between. The CDR3 reads CATSRDLGRAYEQYF. The CDR3, as DNA: TGTGCCACCAGCAGAGATCTCGGCAGAGCCTACGAGCAGTACTTC.

The rearrangement links TRBV6-5 to TRBJ2-2, with D perhaps matching TRBD1 (6 bases). The CDR3 runs 15 residues. Trimming shortened V by 5 bases and J by 1 base, and 11 bases separated the two germline ends. The germline V gene has CDR1 MNHEY and CDR2 SVGAGI. The CDR3 loop is CASSVSGENTGELFF. The CDR3 nucleotides read TGTGCCAGCAGTGTATCAGGGGAGAACACCGGGGAGCTGTTTTTT.

J is TRBJ2-5 and V is TRBV9; TRBD1 matches at 7 bases. V lost 4 bases, J lost 5 bases, and 11 bases stayed unmatched. The CDR3 totals 15 residues. Germline values: CDR1 SGDLS, CDR2 YYNGEE. The CDR3 nucleotides read TGTGCCAGCAGCCTAGCAGGGACAGCTCTTGAGACCCAGTACTTC. Amino acid sequence: CASSLAGTALETQYF.

V is TRBV6-1 and J is TRBJ2-1; D is possibly TRBD2 (5 bases). CDR1 is MNHNS, CDR2 SASEGT, per germline. The CDR3 is 14 amino acids. Trimming stripped 5 bases from V and 6 bases from J, with 14 bases between. The DNA for the CDR3 is TGTGCCAGCAGTCCGTGGGGAGACGTCAATGAGCAGTTCTTC. Translating gives CASSPWGDVNEQFF.